This T cell receptor (beta chain) is drawn from a study of T-cell reconstitution after alpha-beta-depleted transplantation in children. The authors prepared the TCRbeta library with unique molecular identifiers. TCRdb itself ran the PCR reads through MiXCR, one entry per CDR3 protein. The data show 77,000 or so distinct CDR3 sequences, with around 18% seen just once and approximately 55% held by the top ten. CDR1 MGHRA and CDR2 YSYEKL come from the germline V gene. The CDR3 is 17 residues long. V dropped 3 bases and J dropped 4 bases, with 19 bases sitting between them. Only a few counts were recorded for this clonotype. The antigen remains undetermined. Study-level results: By one year post-transplant, T-cell counts and diversity largely arose from T cells that were newly produced. Surviving recipient T cells and thymic progenitors produced the high day-60 TCRbeta diversity seen in some patients. Alpha-beta T cells about two months after transplant reportedly derived from several hundred expanded graft clones.

Material: PBMCs, mostly from graft donor cells, obtained 360 days after TCRalphabeta/CD19-depleted stem cell transplant. The clonotype comes from a male patient aged 2-9 years who had a stem cell transplant for acute lymphoblastic leukemia, so the T cells may come from the graft donor. The chain has TRBV4-1 and TRBJ2-1; D may be TRBD2 (6 bases). The CDR3 DNA follows: TGCGCCAGCAGCCATCCTCGGGAGCCCAGCCCTTACAATGAGCAGTTCTTC. Residues: CASSHPREPSPYNEQFF.